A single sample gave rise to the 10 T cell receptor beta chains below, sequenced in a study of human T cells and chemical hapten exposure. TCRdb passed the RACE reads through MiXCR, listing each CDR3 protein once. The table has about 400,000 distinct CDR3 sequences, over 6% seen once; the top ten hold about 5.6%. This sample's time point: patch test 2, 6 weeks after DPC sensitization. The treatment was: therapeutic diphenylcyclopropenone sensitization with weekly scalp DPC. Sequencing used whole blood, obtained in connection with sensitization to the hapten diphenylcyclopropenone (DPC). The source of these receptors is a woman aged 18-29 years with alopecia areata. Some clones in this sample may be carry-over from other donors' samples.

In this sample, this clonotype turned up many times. The CDR3 coding sequence is TGTGCCAGTTTTGACAGAAAGTACTATGGCTACACCTTC. It yields the protein CASFDRKYYGYTF. V usage is TRBV2 and J usage is TRBJ1-2; the D gene is possibly TRBD1 (5 bases). Germline CDR1 reads SNHLY; CDR2 reads FYNNEI. The V gene lost 9 bases and the J gene lost 3 bases, with 14 bases spanning the gap. This CDR3 has 13 residues.

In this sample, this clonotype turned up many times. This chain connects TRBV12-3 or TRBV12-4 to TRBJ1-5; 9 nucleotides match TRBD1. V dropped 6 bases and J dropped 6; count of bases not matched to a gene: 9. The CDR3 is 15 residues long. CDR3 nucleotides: TGTGCCAGCAGCACCGGGACAGGGAGTGTTCAGCCCCAGCATTTT. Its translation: CASSTGTGSVQPQHF.

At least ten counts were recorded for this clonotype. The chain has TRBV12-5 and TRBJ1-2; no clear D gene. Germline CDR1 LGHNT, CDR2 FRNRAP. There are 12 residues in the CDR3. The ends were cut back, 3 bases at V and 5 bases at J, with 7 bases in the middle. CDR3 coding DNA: TGTGCTAGTGGTTTCTCCGGTTATGGCTACACCTTC. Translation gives CASGFSGYGYTF.

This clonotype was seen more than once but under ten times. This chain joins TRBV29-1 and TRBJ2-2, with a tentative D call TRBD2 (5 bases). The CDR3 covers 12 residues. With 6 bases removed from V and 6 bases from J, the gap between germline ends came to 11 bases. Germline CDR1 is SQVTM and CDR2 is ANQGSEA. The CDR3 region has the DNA TGCAGCGTGGCGAGGGTCCCCGGGGAGCTGTTTTTT. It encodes CSVARVPGELFF.

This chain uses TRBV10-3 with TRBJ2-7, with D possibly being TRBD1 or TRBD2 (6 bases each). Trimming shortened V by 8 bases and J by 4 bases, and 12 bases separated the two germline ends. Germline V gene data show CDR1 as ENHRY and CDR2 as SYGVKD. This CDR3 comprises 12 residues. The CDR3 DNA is TGTGCCATCCGGGGGCAGGGTTACGAGCAGTACTTC. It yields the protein CAIRGQGYEQYF.

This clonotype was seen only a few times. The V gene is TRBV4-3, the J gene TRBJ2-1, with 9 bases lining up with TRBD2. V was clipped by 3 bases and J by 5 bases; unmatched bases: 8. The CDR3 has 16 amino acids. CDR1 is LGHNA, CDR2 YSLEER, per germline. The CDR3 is CASSHPTAGGHNEQFF. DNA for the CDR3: TGCGCCAGCAGCCATCCCACAGCGGGGGGTCACAATGAGCAGTTCTTC.

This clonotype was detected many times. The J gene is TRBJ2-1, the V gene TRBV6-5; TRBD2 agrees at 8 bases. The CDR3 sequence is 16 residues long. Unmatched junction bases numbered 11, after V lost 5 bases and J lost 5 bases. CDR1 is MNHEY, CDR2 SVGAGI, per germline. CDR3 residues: CASSLLGGGLNNEQFF. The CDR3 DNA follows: TGTGCCAGCAGTCTACTAGGCGGGGGGCTAAACAATGAGCAGTTCTTC.

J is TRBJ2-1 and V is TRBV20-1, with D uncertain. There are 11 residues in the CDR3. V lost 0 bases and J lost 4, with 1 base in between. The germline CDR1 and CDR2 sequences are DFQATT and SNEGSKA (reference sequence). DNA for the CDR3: TGCAGTGCTAGAGAATACAATGAGCAGTTCTTC. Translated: CSAREYNEQFF.

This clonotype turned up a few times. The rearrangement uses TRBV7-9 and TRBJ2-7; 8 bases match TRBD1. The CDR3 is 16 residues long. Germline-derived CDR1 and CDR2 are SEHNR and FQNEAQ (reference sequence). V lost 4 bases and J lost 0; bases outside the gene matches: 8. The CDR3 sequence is CASSSGPGQDSYEQYF. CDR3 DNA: TGTGCCAGCAGCTCGGGCCCGGGACAGGACTCCTACGAGCAGTACTTC.

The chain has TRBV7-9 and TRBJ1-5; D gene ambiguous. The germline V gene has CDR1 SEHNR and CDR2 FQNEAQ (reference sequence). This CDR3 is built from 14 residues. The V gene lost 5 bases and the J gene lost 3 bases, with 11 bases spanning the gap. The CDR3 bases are TGTGCCAGCAGCCCGTGGGCCCCCAATCAGCCCCAGCATTTT. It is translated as CASSPWAPNQPQHF.